This entry describes one T cell receptor (beta chain). This record belongs to a study of metastatic and nonmetastatic thyroid tumors. In germline, CDR1 is GTSNPN, CDR2 SVGIG (reference sequence). The CDR3 runs to 14 residues. V was trimmed by 7 bases and J by 8 bases, leaving 20 bases between them. Until they underwent thyroid surgery, no patient had received any treatment. TCRdb reprocessed the PCR reads via MiXCR. The sample lists approximately 20,000 clones; approximately 24% were seen once. This TCR derives from a male donor with papillary thyroid cancer or a benign thyroid nodule (not recorded which). Some clones in this sample may be carry-over from other donors' samples. Material: tumor tissue. J is TRBJ1-4 and V is TRBV30; D gene unclear. CDR3 sequence reads: CALSKAYVGEKLFF. The CDR3 DNA reads as TGTGCCTTGTCTAAGGCCTACGTGGGGGAAAAACTGTTTTTT.